This T cell receptor beta chain was identified during a study of T-cell reconstitution after alpha-beta-depleted transplantation in children. For TCRbeta, the library was prepared with unique molecular identifiers. In TCRdb, the PCR reads were re-called with MiXCR into one record per CDR3 protein. The table includes hundreds of thousands of distinct CDR3 sequences, around 17% detected once. The source is a human donor who donated a stem cell graft to a child with acute lymphoblastic leukemia. The input for sequencing was PBMCs from the stem cell graft donor, taken from the stem cell graft.

The CDR3 is CASSPPGLARGRGTEAFF. The CDR3 nucleotides are TGTGCCAGCTCACCACCCGGCTTAGCGAGGGGAAGGGGCACTGAAGCTTTCTTT. The chain joins TRBV18 to TRBJ1-1; weak D call: TRBD1 (5 bases). Germline loops: CDR1 KGHSH, CDR2 LQKENI. This CDR3 has 18 residues. V was trimmed by 0 bases and J by 4 bases, leaving 21 bases between them.